One sample yielded the 4 T cell receptor beta chains listed below, sequenced in a study of blood T cell repertoires in COVID-19 (dated by TCRdb to 2018 to 2021). The library was generated by the immunoSEQ multiplex PCR assay. TCRdb carries this immuneACCESS record with in-frame sequences only. Its versions omit some clonotypes, under half of them owing to an unresolved V gene in the studies checked, with the rest unexplained. The sample profile shows approximately 150,000 clones; 81% of them were found once. About a tenth of the sample is taken by the ten largest. Material for sequencing was peripheral blood. The receptors stem from a human donor in a cohort sampled during active COVID-19.

The rearrangement uses TRBV9 and TRBJ2-3; 7 bases are a match to TRBD2. CDR1 SGDLS and CDR2 YYNGEE come from the germline V gene. CDR3 length equals 16 residues. With V trimmed by 4 bases and J by 2 bases, 10 bases remained unmatched. The CDR3 loop is CASSKSGEVATDTQYF. In DNA form, the CDR3 reads TGTGCCAGCAGCAAAAGCGGGGAAGTGGCCACAGATACGCAGTATTTT.

The rearrangement links TRBV6-2 or TRBV6-3 to TRBJ1-2; 9 nucleotides align to TRBD1. The CDR3 is made up of 13 amino acids. Germline CDR1 reads MNHEY; CDR2 reads SVGEGT. Losses at the gene ends were 6 bases for V and 6 bases for J; bases not matched to a gene: 5. DNA of the CDR3: TGTGCCAGCAGCCGGGACAGGGCTGATGGCTACACCTTC. Its protein is CASSRDRADGYTF.

The chain joins TRBV7-2 to TRBJ2-5; D not certain. Between the trimmed V and J ends, which lost 5 bases and 4 bases, there was a span of 11 bases. Germline V CDR1 and CDR2: SGHTA, FQGNSA. The length of the CDR3 is 13 residues. The CDR3 is CASSAKSGETQYF. The CDR3 coding sequence is TGTGCCAGCAGCGCAAAGAGTGGAGAGACCCAGTACTTC.

This clone was recorded only once. The chain couples TRBV7-9 to TRBJ1-1; 7 bases map to TRBD1. Per the germline V gene, CDR1 is SEHNR and CDR2 is FQNEAQ (reference sequence). V was clipped by 5 bases and J by 7 bases; unmatched bases: 7. The CDR3 consists of 13 residues. CDR3 nucleotides: TGTGCCAGCAGCCTCGGGACAGAAGTTGAAGCTTTCTTT. Its translation: CASSLGTEVEAFF.